This TCR beta chain derives from a study of shared clonotypes between healthy human individuals. Comment on this clone: Its target is unknown. Additional DNA sequences in this sample encode the identical CDR3.

Germline CDR1 reads MNHEY; CDR2 reads SMNVEV (reference sequence). V dropped 2 bases and J dropped 3; count of bases not matched to a gene: 4. This CDR3 spans 14 amino acids. Naivety among CD8 cells was defined by CD45RO negativity and positive CCR7 selection, thereby excluding terminally differentiated effector memory CD45RA+ cells. Donors were healthy HIV-negative adults without recently reported acute infections or vaccinations. Findings of the study overall: Unshared clonotypes carried lower generation probabilities than those common to all four donors. Memory subsets had estimated richness that was generally smaller than that of naive subsets. Only blood samples were collected, and tissue repertoires likely differ.

Repertoires were generated with immunoSEQ multiplex PCR, while TCRdb's copy carries only in-frame clones and drops some. Among some 2.1 million clones, about 95% were seen once, and the ten largest hold roughly 1%. The origin of this receptor is a man in his late teens or twenties in good health. The chain is built from TRBV27 and TRBJ2-7, with 7 bases fitting TRBD2. Sequenced: naive CD8+ T cells sorted from blood. The CDR3 region is CASSLSGGGYEQYF. CDR3 DNA sequence: TGTGCCAGCAGTTTAAGCGGCGGGGGCTACGAGCAGTACTTC.